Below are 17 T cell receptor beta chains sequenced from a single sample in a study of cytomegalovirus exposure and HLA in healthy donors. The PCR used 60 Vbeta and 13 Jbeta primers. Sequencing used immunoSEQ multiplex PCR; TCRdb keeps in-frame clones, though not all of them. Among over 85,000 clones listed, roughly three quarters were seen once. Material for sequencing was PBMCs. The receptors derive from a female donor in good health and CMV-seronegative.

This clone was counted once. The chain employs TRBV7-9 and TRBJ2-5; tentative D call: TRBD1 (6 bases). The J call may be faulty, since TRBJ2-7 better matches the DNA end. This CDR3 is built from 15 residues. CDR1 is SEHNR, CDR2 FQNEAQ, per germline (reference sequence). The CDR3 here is CASSQGTLSSYEQYF. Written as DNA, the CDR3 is TGTGCCAGCAGCCAAGGGACACTAAGCTCCTACGAGCAGTACTTC.

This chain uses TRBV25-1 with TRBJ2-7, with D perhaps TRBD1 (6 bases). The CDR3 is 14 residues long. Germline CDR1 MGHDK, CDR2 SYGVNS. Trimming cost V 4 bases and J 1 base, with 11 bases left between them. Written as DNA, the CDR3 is TGTGCCAGCAGTGTAGGGGGTATGTCCTACGAGCAGTACTTC. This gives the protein CASSVGGMSYEQYF.

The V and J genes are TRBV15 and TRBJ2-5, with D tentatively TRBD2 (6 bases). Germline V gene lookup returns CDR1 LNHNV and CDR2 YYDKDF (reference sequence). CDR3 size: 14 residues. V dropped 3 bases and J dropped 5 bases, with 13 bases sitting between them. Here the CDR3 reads CATSSSGEDETQYF. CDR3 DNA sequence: TGTGCCACCAGCAGTTCGGGGGAGGATGAGACCCAGTACTTC. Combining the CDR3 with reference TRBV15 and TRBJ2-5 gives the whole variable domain DAMVIQNPRYQVTQFGKPVTLSCSQTLNHNVMYWYQQKSSQAPKLLFHYYDKDFNNEADTPDNFQSRRPNTSFCFLDIRSPGLGDTAMYLCATSSSGEDETQYFGPGTRLLVL.

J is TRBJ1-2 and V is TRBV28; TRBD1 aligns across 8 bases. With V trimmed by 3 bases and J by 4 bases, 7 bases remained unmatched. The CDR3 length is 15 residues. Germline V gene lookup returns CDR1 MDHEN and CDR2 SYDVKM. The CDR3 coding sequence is TGTGCCAGCAGTTTCCCGACAGGGGTTGGCTATGGCTACACCTTC. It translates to CASSFPTGVGYGYTF.

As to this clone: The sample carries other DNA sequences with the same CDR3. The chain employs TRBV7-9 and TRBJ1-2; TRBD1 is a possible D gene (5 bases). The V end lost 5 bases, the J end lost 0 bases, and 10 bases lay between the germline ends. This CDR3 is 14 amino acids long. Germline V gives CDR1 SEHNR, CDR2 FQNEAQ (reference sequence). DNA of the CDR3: TGTGCCAGCAGCCGAGACAGCCCTAACTATGGCTACACCTTC. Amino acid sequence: CASSRDSPNYGYTF.

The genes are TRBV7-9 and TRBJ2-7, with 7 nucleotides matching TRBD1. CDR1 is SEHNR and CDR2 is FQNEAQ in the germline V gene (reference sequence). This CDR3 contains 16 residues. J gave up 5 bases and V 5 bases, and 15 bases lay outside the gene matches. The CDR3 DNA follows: TGTGCCAGCAGCGCATGGGACAGCCCGATCGTCGACGAGCAGTACTTC. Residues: CASSAWDSPIVDEQYF.

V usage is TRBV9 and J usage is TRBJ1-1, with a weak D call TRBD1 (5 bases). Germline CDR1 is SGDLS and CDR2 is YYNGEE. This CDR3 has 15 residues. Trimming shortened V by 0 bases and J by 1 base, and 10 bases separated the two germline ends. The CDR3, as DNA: TGTGCCAGCAGCGTAGGGGGACTGAGGAACACTGAAGCTTTCTTT. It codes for CASSVGGLRNTEAFF.

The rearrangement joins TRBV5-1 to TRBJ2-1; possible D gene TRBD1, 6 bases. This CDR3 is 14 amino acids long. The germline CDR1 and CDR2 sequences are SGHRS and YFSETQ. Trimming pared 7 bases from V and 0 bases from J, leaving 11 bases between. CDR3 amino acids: CASGRDTSYNEQFF. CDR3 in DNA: TGCGCCAGCGGACGGGACACCTCCTACAATGAGCAGTTCTTC.

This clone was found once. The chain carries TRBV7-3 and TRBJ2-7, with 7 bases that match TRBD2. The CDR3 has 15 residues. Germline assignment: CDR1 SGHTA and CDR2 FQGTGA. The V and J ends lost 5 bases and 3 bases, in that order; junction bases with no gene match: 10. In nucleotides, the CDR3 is TGTGCCAGCAGCCTCGGGGGGTCAAGGGACTACGAGCAGTACTTC. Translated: CASSLGGSRDYEQYF.

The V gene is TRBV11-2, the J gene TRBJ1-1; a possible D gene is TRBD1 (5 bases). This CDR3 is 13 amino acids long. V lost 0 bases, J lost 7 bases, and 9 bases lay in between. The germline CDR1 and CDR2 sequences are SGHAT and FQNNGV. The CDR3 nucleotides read TGTGCCAGCAGCTTAGAGCCGGGACTTGAAGCTTTCTTT. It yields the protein CASSLEPGLEAFF.

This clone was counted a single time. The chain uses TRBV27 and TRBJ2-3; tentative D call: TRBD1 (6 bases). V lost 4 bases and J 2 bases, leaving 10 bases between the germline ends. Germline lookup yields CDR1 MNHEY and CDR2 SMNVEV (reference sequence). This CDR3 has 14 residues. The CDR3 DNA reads TGTGCCAGCAGTTCCGACAGGAACACAGATACGCAGTATTTT. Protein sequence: CASSSDRNTDTQYF.

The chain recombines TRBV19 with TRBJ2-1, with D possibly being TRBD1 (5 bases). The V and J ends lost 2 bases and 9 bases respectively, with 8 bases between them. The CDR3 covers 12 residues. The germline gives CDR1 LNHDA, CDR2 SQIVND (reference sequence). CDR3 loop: CASSIPGPEQFF. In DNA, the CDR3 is TGTGCCAGTAGTATACCAGGGCCTGAGCAGTTCTTC. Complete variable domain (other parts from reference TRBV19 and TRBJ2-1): DGGITQSPKYLFRKEGQNVTLSCEQNLNHDAMYWYRQDPGQGLRLIYYSQIVNDFQKGDIAEGYSVSREKKESFPLTVTSAQKNPTAFYLCASSIPGPEQFFGPGTRLTVL.

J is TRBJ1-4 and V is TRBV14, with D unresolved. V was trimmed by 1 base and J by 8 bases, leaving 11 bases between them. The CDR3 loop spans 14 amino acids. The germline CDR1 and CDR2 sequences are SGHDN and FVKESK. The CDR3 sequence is CASSQVQVGEKLFF. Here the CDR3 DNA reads TGTGCCAGCAGCCAAGTTCAGGTTGGCGAAAAACTGTTTTTT.

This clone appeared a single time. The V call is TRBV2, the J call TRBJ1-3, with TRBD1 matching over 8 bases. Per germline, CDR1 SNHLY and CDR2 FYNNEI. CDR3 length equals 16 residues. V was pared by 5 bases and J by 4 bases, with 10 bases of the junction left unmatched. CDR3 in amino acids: CASSIQGAQGGNTIYF. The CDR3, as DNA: TGTGCCAGCAGTATCCAGGGGGCGCAGGGAGGAAACACCATATATTTT.

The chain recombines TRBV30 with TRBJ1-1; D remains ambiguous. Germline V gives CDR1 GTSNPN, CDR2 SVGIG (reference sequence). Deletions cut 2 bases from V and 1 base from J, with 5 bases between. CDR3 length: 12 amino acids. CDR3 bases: TGTGCCTGGAGTCCCAGGAACACTGAAGCTTTCTTT. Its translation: CAWSPRNTEAFF.

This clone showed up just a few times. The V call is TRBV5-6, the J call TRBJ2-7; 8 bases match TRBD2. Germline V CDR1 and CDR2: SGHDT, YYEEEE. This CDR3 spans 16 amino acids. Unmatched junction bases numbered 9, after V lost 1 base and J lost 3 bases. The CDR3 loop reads CASSLFRGLAGYEQYF. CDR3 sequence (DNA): TGTGCCAGCAGCTTGTTCCGCGGGCTAGCGGGCTACGAGCAGTACTTC.

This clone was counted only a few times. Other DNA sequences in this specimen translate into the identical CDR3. CDR3 DNA sequence: TGCGCCAGCAGCCAAGACGCTGGGGCCGGCACTGAAGCTTTCTTT. This encodes CASSQDAGAGTEAFF. The gene calls are TRBV4-1 and TRBJ1-1; D might be TRBD1 (5 bases). This CDR3 spans 15 amino acids. CDR1 is MGHRA, CDR2 YSYEKL, per germline. V shed 0 bases and J shed 4 bases, with 12 bases lying between them.